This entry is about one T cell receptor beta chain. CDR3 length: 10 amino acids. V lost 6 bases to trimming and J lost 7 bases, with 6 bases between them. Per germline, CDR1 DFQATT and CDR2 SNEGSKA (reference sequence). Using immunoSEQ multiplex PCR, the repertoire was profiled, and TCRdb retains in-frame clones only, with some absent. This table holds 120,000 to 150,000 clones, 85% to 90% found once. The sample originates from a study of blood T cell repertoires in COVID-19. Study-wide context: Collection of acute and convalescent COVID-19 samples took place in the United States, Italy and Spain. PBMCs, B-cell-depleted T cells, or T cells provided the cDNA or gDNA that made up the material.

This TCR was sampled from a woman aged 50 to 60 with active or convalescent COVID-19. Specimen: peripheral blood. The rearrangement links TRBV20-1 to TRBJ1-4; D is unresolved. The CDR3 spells CSASGEKLFF. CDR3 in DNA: TGCAGTGCCAGCGGTGAAAAACTGTTTTTT.